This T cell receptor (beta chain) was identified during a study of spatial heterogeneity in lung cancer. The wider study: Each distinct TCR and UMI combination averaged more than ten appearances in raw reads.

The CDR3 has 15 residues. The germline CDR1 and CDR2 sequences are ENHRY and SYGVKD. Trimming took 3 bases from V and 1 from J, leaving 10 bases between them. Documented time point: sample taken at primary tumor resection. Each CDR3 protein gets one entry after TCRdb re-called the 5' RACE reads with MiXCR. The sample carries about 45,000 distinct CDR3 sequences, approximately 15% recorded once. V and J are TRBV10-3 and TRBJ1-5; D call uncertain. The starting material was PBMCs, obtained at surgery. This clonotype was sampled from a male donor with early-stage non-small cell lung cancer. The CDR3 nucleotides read TGTGCCATCAGTGAACAACGACACAGCAATCAGCCCCAGCATTTT. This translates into CAISEQRHSNQPQHF.